Listed here are 29 T cell receptor beta chains from one sample, sequenced in a study of regulatory T cells in long-lasting Graves disease. Library construction for TCR beta used iRepertoire HTBI primers and Arm-PCR of CDR3 regions. From the multiplex PCR reads, TCRdb called clonotypes with MiXCR, one entry per CDR3 protein. The sample has roughly 560,000 distinct CDR3 sequences, 9.5% to 15% seen once. The time point was: newly diagnosed GD, antithyroid drugs for less than 3 months. From PBMCs, RNA was extracted and then used to make the TCR library. Another study also made use of these data, one on T cells in Graves' hyperthyroidism and ophthalmopathy.

The source was peripheral blood mononuclear cells (PBMCs), collected at new diagnosis, from a patient treated with antithyroid drugs. All receptors come from a woman aged 30 to 39 with Graves disease.

This clonotype was counted ten times or more. V gene TRBV6-9 combines with J gene TRBJ1-1; D gene unclear. Between the trimmed V and J ends, which lost 2 bases and 8 bases, there was a span of 12 bases. CDR3 length equals 13 residues. Germline-derived CDR1 and CDR2 are MNHGY and SVAAGI. The CDR3 spells CASSYQRVIEAFF. CDR3 sequence (DNA): TGTGCCAGCAGTTATCAGCGGGTAATAGAAGCTTTCTTT.

Only a few counts were recorded for this clonotype. The chain couples TRBV25-1 to TRBJ2-7; 7 nucleotides agree with TRBD1. The end of the DNA aligns better with TRBJ2-3, so the J call may be wrong. This CDR3 is 15 amino acids long. Germline CDR1 MGHDK, CDR2 SYGVNS. CDR3 bases: TGTGCCAGCAGTCAAGGGACAGCCTCTAGACGGGAGCAGTATTTT. Protein: CASSQGTASRREQYF.

This clonotype has at least ten counts. The chain recombines TRBV4-1 with TRBJ2-7, with TRBD1 identical over 7 bases. CDR3 length: 12 residues. Germline loops: CDR1 MGHRA, CDR2 YSYEKL. The CDR3 region is CAVKQGSYEQYF. The CDR3 DNA follows: TGCGCGGTGAAACAGGGGTCCTACGAGCAGTACTTC.

In its sample, this clonotype was seen a few times. The chain carries TRBV19 and TRBJ1-3; D unresolved. Germline V CDR1 and CDR2: LNHDA, SQIVND (reference sequence). V lost 3 bases and J lost 3, with 9 bases in between. This CDR3 spans 14 amino acids. The CDR3 here is CASSIGNLGNTIYF. In nucleotides, the CDR3 is TGTGCCAGTAGTATTGGAAACCTTGGAAACACCATATATTTT.

This clonotype showed up just a few times. The junction shows a germline mismatch at one end, possibly a read error. The DNA of the CDR3 is TGTGCCATCAGTGAGACTAAAACCTACGAGCAGTGCTTC. Residues: CAISETKTYEQCF. The chain couples TRBV10-3 to TRBJ2-7, with D unclear. The CDR3 consists of 13 residues. The germline gives CDR1 ENHRY, CDR2 SYGVKD.

This clonotype was recorded many times. This chain links TRBV7-3 with TRBJ2-3; TRBD2 matches 9 bases. In germline, CDR1 is SGHTA, CDR2 FQGTGA. The length of the CDR3 is 15 residues. Trimming at V came to 2 bases and at J to 4 bases, leaving 4 bases not matched to a gene. DNA of the CDR3: TGTGCCAGCAGCTTAGTACTAGCGGGCCCAGATACGCAGTATTTT. Translated, it gives CASSLVLAGPDTQYF.

As to this clonotype: A much bigger clone sits one base away, suggesting this may be a read error. This chain joins TRBV20-1 and TRBJ2-5; TRBD2 is a possible D gene (6 bases). CDR1 and CDR2 from the germline V gene are DFQATT and SNEGSKA (reference sequence). V lost 5 bases and J 5 bases, leaving 18 bases between the germline ends. CDR3 length: 14 amino acids. The CDR3, as DNA: TGCAGTGCTTTGACTAGAGGGATGGGTGAGACCCAGTACTTC. It yields the protein CSALTRGMGETQYF.

This clonotype was seen many times. The rearrangement links TRBV7-2 to TRBJ1-3, with D uncertain. This CDR3 is 13 amino acids long. In germline, CDR1 is SGHTA, CDR2 FQGNSA. V was clipped by 1 base and J by 7 bases, with 8 bases between them. CDR3 nucleotide sequence: TGTGCCAGCAGCTTAGTGGCGTCCAACACCATATATTTT. Protein product: CASSLVASNTIYF.

Only a few counts were recorded for this clonotype. In DNA form, the CDR3 reads TGTGCCACTACCGGGACGGCGGTGGAGACCCAGTACTTC. Translating gives CATTGTAVETQYF. The rearrangement joins TRBV24-1 to TRBJ2-1, with D perhaps being TRBD1 or TRBD2 (5 bases each). The assigned J gene may be wrong: the sequence end matches TRBJ2-5 better. CDR1 is KGHDR and CDR2 is SFDVKD in the germline V gene. This CDR3 comprises 13 residues.

This clonotype was found a few times. This chain joins TRBV7-2 and TRBJ1-1, with D possibly TRBD1 on 6 matching bases. Germline V CDR1 and CDR2: SGHTA, FQGNSA. This CDR3 contains 14 residues. V was trimmed by 3 bases and J by 10 bases, leaving 18 bases between them. CDR3 coding DNA: TGTGCCAGCAGCTTTGGGGGGGGCGACAGTGGAGCTTTCTTT. It is translated as CASSFGGGDSGAFF.

This clonotype was seen repeatedly, ten times or more. The V call is TRBV30, the J call TRBJ2-1; TRBD2 aligns across 10 bases. V was clipped by 2 bases and J by 1 base; unmatched bases: 8. This CDR3 contains 17 residues. CDR1 and CDR2 (germline): GTSNPN, SVGIG (reference sequence). The CDR3 sequence is CAWSRSRTSGSYNEQFF. CDR3 nucleotide sequence: TGTGCCTGGAGTAGAAGCCGGACTAGCGGTTCCTACAATGAGCAGTTCTTC.

This clonotype was counted many times. This chain uses TRBV11-1 with TRBJ2-2, with 13 bases aligning to TRBD2. This CDR3 has 18 amino acids. Per germline, CDR1 SGHAT and CDR2 FQDESV (reference sequence). V shed 5 bases, J shed 7 bases, and the junction held 13 bases outside the gene matches. In nucleotides, the CDR3 is TGTGCCAGCAGCACTACTAGGGGACTAGCGGGAAGGCACGGGGAGCTGTTTTTT. The encoded protein is CASSTTRGLAGRHGELFF.

This clonotype was recorded at least ten times. The V and J genes are TRBV19 and TRBJ2-3; 10 nucleotides agree with TRBD2. The CDR3 covers 15 residues. Trimming at V came to 5 bases and at J to 4 bases, leaving 6 bases not matched to a gene. Germline V gene data show CDR1 as LNHDA and CDR2 as SQIVND (reference sequence). The CDR3 loop is CASSVILAGADTQYF. The DNA of the CDR3 is TGTGCCAGTAGTGTTATCCTAGCGGGAGCAGATACGCAGTATTTT.

This clonotype has at least ten counts. This sequence joins TRBV6-2 or TRBV6-3 and TRBJ1-1; D is unclear. The germline V gene encodes CDR1 MNHEY and CDR2 SVGEGT. The V gene lost 0 bases and the J gene lost 4 bases, with 12 bases spanning the gap. CDR3 size: 15 residues. CDR3 protein: CASSYSTSVGTEAFF. The CDR3 nucleotides are TGTGCCAGCAGTTACTCGACCTCGGTGGGCACTGAAGCTTTCTTT.

At least ten counts were recorded for this clonotype. This chain links TRBV28 with TRBJ2-1; 10 bases fit TRBD2. The CDR3 runs 14 residues. Looked up from germline, CDR1 is MDHEN and CDR2 is SYDVKM. Trimming took 6 bases from V and 7 from J; bases not matched to a gene: 6. CDR3 bases: TGTGCCAGCAGCCCAGCGGGAGGGCGAAATGAGCAGTTCTTC. Protein product: CASSPAGGRNEQFF.

This clonotype was recorded a few times. This chain connects TRBV19 to TRBJ2-4; D remains unclear. Germline-derived CDR1 and CDR2 are LNHDA and SQIVND (reference sequence). The CDR3 spans 12 residues. The germline V and J ends were trimmed by 5 bases and 7 bases, with 9 bases remaining between them. This CDR3 reads CASSADRNIQYF. The CDR3 DNA sequence: TGTGCCAGTAGTGCCGACCGCAACATTCAGTACTTC.

In this sample, this clonotype turned up many times. The rearrangement uses TRBV13 and TRBJ2-1, with D possibly being TRBD2 (5 bases). CDR3 length: 17 residues. The V end was cut by 7 bases, the J end by 1 base, with 20 bases between. The germline V gene has CDR1 PRHDT and CDR2 FYEKMQ (reference sequence). CDR3 DNA: TGTGCCAGCATAAGTCTTGTGGGAGCAGAATCCTACAATGAGCAGTTCTTC. Encoded protein: CASISLVGAESYNEQFF.

The CDR3 protein is CSASPTTREVEAFF. For the CDR3, the DNA is TGCAGTGCTAGTCCGACCACCAGGGAGGTTGAAGCTTTCTTT. The chain links TRBV20-1 to TRBJ1-1, with D perhaps matching TRBD1 (5 bases). The CDR3 covers 14 residues. Germline assignment: CDR1 DFQATT and CDR2 SNEGSKA (reference sequence). The germline V and J ends were trimmed by 3 bases and 7 bases, with 18 bases remaining between them.

The sample holds many counts of this clonotype. V usage is TRBV12-3 or TRBV12-4 and J usage is TRBJ1-4, with D unclear. This CDR3 contains 13 residues. The V and J ends lost 11 bases and 0 bases respectively, with 10 bases between them. The CDR3: CACLTATNEKLFF. The DNA of the CDR3 is TGTGCCTGCCTAACAGCAACTAATGAAAAACTGTTTTTT.

A few counts support this clonotype. The rearrangement links TRBV6-2 or TRBV6-3 to TRBJ1-2; TRBD1 is a possible D gene (6 bases). V was cut by 0 bases and J by 5 bases, with 16 bases left in between. Germline CDR1 and CDR2: MNHEY and SVGEGT. The CDR3 has 16 residues. The CDR3 DNA follows: TGTGCCAGCAGTTACTCGACGCAGGGGACGGATTATGGCTACACCTTC. As protein: CASSYSTQGTDYGYTF.

In this sample, this clonotype turned up many times. The chain recombines TRBV6-5 with TRBJ2-7; D may be TRBD2 (5 bases). CDR3 length: 14 amino acids. V shed 0 bases and J shed 0 bases, with 6 bases lying between them. Germline V CDR1 and CDR2: MNHEY, SVGAGI. The chain's CDR3 is CASSYSGSSYEQYF. In DNA form, the CDR3 reads TGTGCCAGCAGTTACTCGGGGAGCTCCTACGAGCAGTACTTC.

This clonotype was seen ten or more times. This chain uses TRBV18 with TRBJ1-2; D might be TRBD1 (6 bases). In germline, CDR1 is KGHSH, CDR2 LQKENI. With 6 bases removed from V and 4 bases from J, the gap between germline ends came to 12 bases. The CDR3 runs to 13 residues. Here the CDR3 reads CASSSGQLYGYTF. The CDR3 DNA sequence: TGTGCCAGCTCGTCAGGACAGCTCTATGGCTACACCTTC.

This clonotype was seen repeatedly, ten times or more. This may be a read error, as it is one base from a much larger clone. The chain recombines TRBV5-6 with TRBJ2-7; D remains unclear. V lost 2 bases and J lost 3, with 6 bases in between. This CDR3 is built from 12 residues. The germline gives CDR1 SGHDT, CDR2 YYEEEE. As DNA, the CDR3 is TGTGCCAGCAGCTTATACAGCTACGAGCAGTACTTC. Residues: CASSLYSYEQYF.

The rearrangement joins TRBV4-1 to TRBJ2-1, with D hard to call. V was pared by 6 bases and J by 8 bases, with 8 bases between. The CDR3 consists of 11 residues. Germline V gene lookup returns CDR1 MGHRA and CDR2 YSYEKL. CDR3 DNA sequence: TGCGCCAGCAGTCGTATGGATGAGCAGTTCTTC. Protein product: CASSRMDEQFF.

J is TRBJ2-1 and V is TRBV19; D gene uncertain. Germline V gene sequence: CDR1 LNHDA, CDR2 SQIVND (reference sequence). The germline V and J ends were trimmed by 3 bases and 7 bases, with 7 bases remaining between them. This CDR3 has 12 amino acids. CDR3: CASSMGENEQFF. As DNA, the CDR3 is TGTGCCAGTAGTATGGGCGAGAATGAGCAGTTCTTC.

This clonotype showed up many times. The rearrangement uses TRBV27 and TRBJ2-1, with TRBD2 matching over 10 bases. The V gene end was trimmed by 6 bases and the J gene end by 5 bases; junction bases not matched to a gene: 7. The CDR3 runs 15 residues. Germline V gene sequence: CDR1 MNHEY, CDR2 SMNVEV (reference sequence). As DNA, the CDR3 is TGTGCCAGCAGCAAAGGACTAGCGGAACACAATGAGCAGTTCTTC. Translation: CASSKGLAEHNEQFF.

In its sample, this clonotype was seen many times. This chain joins TRBV3-1 and TRBJ1-2; 8 nucleotides line up with TRBD1. The CDR3 spans 14 residues. V gave up 4 bases and J gave up 7 bases; unmatched junction bases: 8. Germline values: CDR1 LGHDT, CDR2 YNNKEL (reference sequence). CDR3 coding DNA: TGTGCCAGCAGCCCACGACAGGGGAAACGTGGCTACACCTTC. Its translation is CASSPRQGKRGYTF. Drawing the rest from reference TRBV3-1 and TRBJ1-2, the complete variable domain is DTAVSQTPKYLVTQMGNDKSIKCEQNLGHDTMYWYKQDSKKFLKIMFSYNNKELIINETVPNRFSPKSPDKAHLNLHINSLELGDSAVYFCASSPRQGKRGYTFGSGTRLTVV.

V usage is TRBV20-1 and J usage is TRBJ2-1, with 7 positions matching TRBD1. This CDR3 has 17 amino acids. Looked up from germline, CDR1 is DFQATT and CDR2 is SNEGSKA (reference sequence). Trimming took 1 base from V and 8 from J; bases not matched to a gene: 17. In DNA form, the CDR3 reads TGCAGTGCTAGAGCGGGCCGGGGAAGTCTAGGGGGCCATGAGCAGTTCTTC. Protein product: CSARAGRGSLGGHEQFF.

There are many counts of this clonotype. The chain has TRBV6-1 and TRBJ1-2, with TRBD1 matching 7 bases. With V trimmed by 6 bases and J by 1 base, 8 bases remained unmatched. There are 15 residues in the CDR3. Germline loops: CDR1 MNHNS, CDR2 SASEGT. The CDR3 spells CASRNRDSSNYGYTF. CDR3 in DNA: TGTGCCAGCAGGAACCGGGACAGTAGTAACTATGGCTACACCTTC.